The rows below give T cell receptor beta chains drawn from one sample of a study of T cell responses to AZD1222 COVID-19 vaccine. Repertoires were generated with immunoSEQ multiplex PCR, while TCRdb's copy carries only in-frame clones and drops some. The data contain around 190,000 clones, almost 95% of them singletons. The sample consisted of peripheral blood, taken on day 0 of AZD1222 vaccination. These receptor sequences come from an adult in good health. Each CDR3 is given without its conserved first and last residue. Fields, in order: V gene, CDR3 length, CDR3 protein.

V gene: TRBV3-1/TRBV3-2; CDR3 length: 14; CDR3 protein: ASSQGGQRNTGELF
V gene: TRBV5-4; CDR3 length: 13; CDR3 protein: ASSSGGGSYNEQF
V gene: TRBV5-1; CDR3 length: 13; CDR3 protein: ASSTRDTTHGGYT
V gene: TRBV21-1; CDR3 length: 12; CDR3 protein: ASSFDRNNQPQH
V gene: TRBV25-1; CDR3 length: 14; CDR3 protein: ASSGGGVSSYNEQF
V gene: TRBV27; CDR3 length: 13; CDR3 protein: ASSPGGGPAPEAF
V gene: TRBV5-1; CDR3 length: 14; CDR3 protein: ASSLSSGVIGNEQF
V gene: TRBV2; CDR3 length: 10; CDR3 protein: ASSAVNTEAF
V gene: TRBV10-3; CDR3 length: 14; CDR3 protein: ATTGSGHTNTGELF
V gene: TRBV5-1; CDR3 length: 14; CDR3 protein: ASSISGQVATGELF
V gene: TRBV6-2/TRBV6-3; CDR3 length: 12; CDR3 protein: ASSVGGNGYGYT
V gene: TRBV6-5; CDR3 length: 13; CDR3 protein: ASSLLAGRQETQY
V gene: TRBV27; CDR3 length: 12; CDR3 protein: ASSRTRGKTEAF
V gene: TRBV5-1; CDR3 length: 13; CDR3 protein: ASSLNGGDYNEQF
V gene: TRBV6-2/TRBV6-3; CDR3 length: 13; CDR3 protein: ASSSGPTITMGYT
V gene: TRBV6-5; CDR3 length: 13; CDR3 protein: ASSYSGTPYYGYT